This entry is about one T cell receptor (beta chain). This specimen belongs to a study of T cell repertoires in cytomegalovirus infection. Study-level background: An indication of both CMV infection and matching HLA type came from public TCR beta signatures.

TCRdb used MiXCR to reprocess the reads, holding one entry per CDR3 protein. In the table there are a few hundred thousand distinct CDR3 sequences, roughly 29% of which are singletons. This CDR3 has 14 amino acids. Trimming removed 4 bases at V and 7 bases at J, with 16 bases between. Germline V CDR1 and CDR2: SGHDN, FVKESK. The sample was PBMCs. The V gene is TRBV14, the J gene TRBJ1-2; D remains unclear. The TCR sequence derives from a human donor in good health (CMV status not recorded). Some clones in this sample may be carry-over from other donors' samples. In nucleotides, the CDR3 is TGTGCCAGCAGCCCCCAAGTCTCAATCCGTGGCTACACCTTC. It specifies CASSPQVSIRGYTF.